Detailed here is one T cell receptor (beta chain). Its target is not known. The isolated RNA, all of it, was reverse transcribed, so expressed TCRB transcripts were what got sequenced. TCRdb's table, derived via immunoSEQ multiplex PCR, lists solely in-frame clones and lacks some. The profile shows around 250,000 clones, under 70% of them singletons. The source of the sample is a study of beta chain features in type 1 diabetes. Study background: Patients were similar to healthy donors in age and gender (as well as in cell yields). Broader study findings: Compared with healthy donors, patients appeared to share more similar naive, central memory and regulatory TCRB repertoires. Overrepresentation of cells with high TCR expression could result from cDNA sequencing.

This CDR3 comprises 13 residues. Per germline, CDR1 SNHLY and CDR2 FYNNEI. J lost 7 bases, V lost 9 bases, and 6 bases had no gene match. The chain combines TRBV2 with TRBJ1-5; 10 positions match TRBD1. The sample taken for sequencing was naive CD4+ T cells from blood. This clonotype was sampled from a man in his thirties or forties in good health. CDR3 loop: CARGQGGEQPQHF. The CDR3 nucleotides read TGTGCCAGAGGACAGGGGGGCGAGCAGCCCCAGCATTTT.